The 24 T cell receptor beta chains listed next were all sequenced from one sample in a study of blood T cell repertoires in COVID-19. Sequenced by immunoSEQ multiplex PCR; TCRdb stores in-frame clones only, minus some. The sample contains approximately 150,000 clones, 80% of which appear only once. Sequencing input: peripheral blood. These receptors were collected from a woman aged 45-65 years with acute or convalescent COVID-19.

The V call is TRBV3-1 (or the pseudogene TRBV3-2), the J call TRBJ1-1; 7 bases line up with TRBD1. CDR3 length: 14 amino acids. The V and J ends lost 4 bases and 5 bases, in that order; junction bases with no gene match: 7. Germline values: CDR1 LGHDT, CDR2 YNNKEL (reference sequence). CDR3: CASSPIQGSTEAFF. CDR3 coding DNA: TGTGCCAGCAGCCCCATACAGGGGAGTACTGAAGCTTTCTTT.

The CDR3 sequence is CASSLIASTEAFF. The CDR3 nucleotides read TGTGCCAGCAGTTTAATAGCCTCCACTGAAGCTTTCTTT. This rearrangement joins TRBV12-3 or TRBV12-4 to TRBJ1-1, with unresolved D. The length of the CDR3 is 13 residues. V was pared by 2 bases and J by 4 bases, with 8 bases between.

This chain uses TRBV28 with TRBJ1-5; possibly TRBD1 for D (5 bases). CDR1 and CDR2 (germline): MDHEN, SYDVKM. This CDR3 is built from 14 residues. V was pared by 5 bases and J by 4 bases, with 12 bases between. The CDR3 nucleotides are TGTGCCAGCAGTCAACTACAGGAGAATCAGCCCCAGCATTTT. Its translation is CASSQLQENQPQHF.

DNA for the CDR3: TGTGCCAGCAGCACCCTCGGGGGAGCTTCCTACGAGCAGTACTTC. As protein: CASSTLGGASYEQYF. The J gene is TRBJ2-7, the V gene TRBV7-2; D is possibly TRBD2 (6 bases). Trimming took off 5 bases at V and 1 base at J, with 15 bases between the two ends. Looked up from germline, CDR1 is SGHTA and CDR2 is FQGNSA. This CDR3 region has 15 residues.

The gene calls are TRBV19 and TRBJ1-4; no firm D call. This CDR3 has 14 residues. Germline assignment: CDR1 LNHDA and CDR2 SQIVND (reference sequence). V lost 7 bases and J lost 3, with 12 bases in between. CDR3: CASTPLAANEKLFF. The CDR3 nucleotides read TGTGCCAGTACCCCCTTGGCTGCTAATGAAAAACTGTTTTTT.

This chain uses TRBV25-1 with TRBJ1-2; D possibly corresponds to TRBD1 (6 bases). The CDR3 contains 17 residues. The V and J ends lost 2 bases and 0 bases respectively, with 16 bases between them. In germline, CDR1 is MGHDK, CDR2 SYGVNS. The CDR3 loop reads CASSELSPGATNYGYTF. CDR3 nucleotides: TGTGCCAGCAGTGAACTCTCCCCAGGGGCCACTAACTATGGCTACACCTTC.

The chain links TRBV5-1 to TRBJ2-7; tentative D call: TRBD1 (5 bases). This CDR3 region has 14 residues. Germline V gene data show CDR1 as SGHRS and CDR2 as YFSETQ. The V end lost 0 bases, the J end lost 0 bases, and 7 bases lay between the germline ends. The CDR3 region is CASSLGTNSYEQYF. CDR3 bases: TGCGCCAGCAGCTTGGGGACAAACTCCTACGAGCAGTACTTC.

This chain connects TRBV6-2 or TRBV6-3 to TRBJ1-1, with a possible D match to TRBD1 (6 bases). V was trimmed by 5 bases and J by 3 bases, leaving 10 bases between them. The germline V gene has CDR1 MNHEY and CDR2 SVGEGT. This CDR3 region has 13 residues. CDR3: CASSLNRDTEAFF. CDR3 coding DNA: TGTGCCAGCAGTCTAAACAGGGACACTGAAGCTTTCTTT.

This clone was detected once. This chain connects TRBV12-3 or TRBV12-4 to TRBJ1-4, with D possibly matching TRBD1 (6 bases). The CDR3 has 13 residues. Between the trimmed V and J ends, which lost 3 bases and 7 bases, there was a span of 9 bases. CDR3 in amino acids: CASSFLRGEKLFF. The CDR3 coding sequence is TGTGCCAGCAGTTTCCTCAGGGGTGAAAAACTGTTTTTT.

This clone was seen a few times. V usage is TRBV27 and J usage is TRBJ2-7; TRBD1 matches at 9 bases. The CDR3 is 16 residues long. The V gene end was trimmed by 2 bases and the J gene end by 3 bases; junction bases not matched to a gene: 8. Germline lookup yields CDR1 MNHEY and CDR2 SMNVEV (reference sequence). CDR3 nucleotides: TGTGCCAGCAGTTTAGGGACAGGGAAAACCCACTACGAGCAGTACTTC. This gives the protein CASSLGTGKTHYEQYF.

CDR3 nucleotide sequence: TGCGCCAGCAGCTTGATAGAGGCGGGGGGGAATGAGCAGTTCTTC. It codes for CASSLIEAGGNEQFF. This chain connects TRBV5-1 to TRBJ2-1, with 9 nucleotides matching TRBD2. The trim removed 1 base at V and 7 bases at J, leaving 6 bases unmatched. From germline, CDR1 is SGHRS and CDR2 YFSETQ. The CDR3 is made up of 15 amino acids.

The chain has TRBV4-2 and TRBJ1-6; D may be TRBD1 (6 bases). CDR1 and CDR2 (germline): LGHNA, YNFKEQ. This CDR3 is built from 16 residues. Between the trimmed V and J ends, which lost 1 base and 0 bases, there was a span of 7 bases. This CDR3 is CASSQGTASYNSPLHF. The CDR3 bases are TGTGCCAGCAGCCAAGGGACAGCCTCCTATAATTCACCCCTCCACTTT.

Written as DNA, the CDR3 is TGTGCCAGCAGCGTAGGCGCCGGGACAGGAGACACAGATACGCAGTATTTT. Amino acids: CASSVGAGTGDTDTQYF. The V gene is TRBV9, the J gene TRBJ2-3, with 8 bases that match TRBD1. V trimming: 0 bases; J trimming: 2 bases; junction bases outside the gene matches: 8. Per the germline V gene, CDR1 is SGDLS and CDR2 is YYNGEE. CDR3 size: 17 residues.

This clone turned up a few times. V is TRBV6-1 and J is TRBJ2-3, with D maybe TRBD2 (5 bases). V lost 2 bases and J 5 bases, leaving 5 bases between the germline ends. Germline V gene lookup returns CDR1 MNHNS and CDR2 SASEGT. The CDR3 sequence is 12 residues long. The CDR3 spells CASSERGDTQYF. The CDR3 DNA reads TGTGCCAGCAGTGAACGGGGAGATACGCAGTATTTT.

The chain recombines TRBV28 with TRBJ1-2; the D gene is possibly TRBD1 (5 bases). Germline values: CDR1 MDHEN, CDR2 SYDVKM. This CDR3 contains 12 residues. Trimming cost V 9 bases and J 4 bases, with 12 bases left between them. The CDR3 sequence: CASMGLTYGYTF. The CDR3 coding sequence is TGTGCCAGTATGGGACTGACCTATGGCTACACCTTC.

The V gene is TRBV4-1, the J gene TRBJ1-5; possibly TRBD1 for D (5 bases). The germline V and J ends were trimmed by 2 bases and 9 bases, with 20 bases remaining between them. This CDR3 spans 16 amino acids. The germline V gene has CDR1 MGHRA and CDR2 YSYEKL. DNA of the CDR3: TGCGCCAGCAGCCAACACGTAGGAGGGGCTGCGGGGCCCCAGCATTTT. Its translation is CASSQHVGGAAGPQHF.

The genes are TRBV4-2 and TRBJ2-7, with TRBD2 as a possible D gene (5 bases). The germline V gene encodes CDR1 LGHNA and CDR2 YNFKEQ. Trimming cost V 1 base and J 4 bases, with 14 bases left between them. The CDR3 runs to 15 residues. The CDR3 region has the DNA TGTGCCAGCAGCCAAGGGGAGCCGGGTCAATACGAGCAGTACTTC. It translates to CASSQGEPGQYEQYF.

The chain carries TRBV4-2 and TRBJ1-2; D is unresolved. With 0 bases removed from V and 2 bases from J, the gap between germline ends came to 10 bases. CDR1 is LGHNA and CDR2 is YNFKEQ in the germline V gene. The CDR3 is 15 residues long. CDR3 in DNA: TGTGCCAGCAGCCAAGAACTGAGTGTCAACTATGGCTACACCTTC. It encodes CASSQELSVNYGYTF.

This chain links TRBV6-1 with TRBJ1-3; D may be TRBD1 (5 bases). Germline assignment: CDR1 MNHNS and CDR2 SASEGT. Trimming removed 2 bases at V and 0 bases at J, with 11 bases between. The CDR3 length is 16 residues. The CDR3 reads CASSEHPGPSGNTIYF. The CDR3 coding sequence is TGTGCCAGCAGTGAACATCCAGGGCCCTCTGGAAACACCATATATTTT.

This sequence joins TRBV7-2 and TRBJ1-2, with 7 bases lining up with TRBD1. Trimming took 5 bases from V and 5 from J; bases not matched to a gene: 2. This CDR3 comprises 12 residues. Germline V lookup: CDR1 SGHTA, CDR2 FQGNSA. The DNA for the CDR3 is TGTGCCAGCAGCACGACAGGGTATGGCTACACCTTC. It codes for CASSTTGYGYTF.

The chain employs TRBV5-1 and TRBJ2-1, with 7 bases identical to TRBD2. Germline V CDR1 and CDR2: SGHRS, YFSETQ. Trimming removed 3 bases from V and 7 bases from J; junction bases left unmatched: 7. This CDR3 has 14 residues. The CDR3 DNA sequence: TGCGCCAGCAGCTCGGCGATGGGGGGGAATGAGCAGTTCTTC. Translated, it gives CASSSAMGGNEQFF.

The chain combines TRBV5-1 with TRBJ1-2, with 12 bases matching TRBD1. Germline V CDR1 and CDR2: SGHRS, YFSETQ. The CDR3 runs to 16 residues. V gave up 4 bases and J gave up 8 bases; unmatched junction bases: 12. Here the CDR3 DNA reads TGCGCCAGCAGCCAAACGGGACAGGGGGCCGCGCGGGGCTACACCTTC. Protein: CASSQTGQGAARGYTF.

V is TRBV12-3 or TRBV12-4 and J is TRBJ2-7; D might be TRBD1 (5 bases). Trimming removed 3 bases from V and 6 bases from J, with 6 bases in between. The CDR3 contains 11 residues. The CDR3 bases are TGTGCCAGCAGTTTGGGGCGCGAGCAGTACTTC. Translated, it gives CASSLGREQYF.

Here the CDR3 DNA reads TGCGCCAGCAGCCAAGATCAGTGGCAGAACGAGCAGTACTTC. Translation gives CASSQDQWQNEQYF. The chain links TRBV4-3 to TRBJ2-7; D unresolved. The ends were cut back, 0 bases at V and 5 bases at J, with 11 bases in the middle. This CDR3 has 14 residues. In germline, CDR1 is LGHNA, CDR2 YSLEER.